These T cell receptor beta chains were read from a single sample in a study of blood T cell repertoires in COVID-19. Some clones are missing from TCRdb's copy, which holds only in-frame ones; the method was immunoSEQ multiplex PCR. This table holds tens of thousands of clones, roughly nine tenths found once. The sample consisted of peripheral blood. The receptors originated from a woman in her fifties or sixties with active or convalescent COVID-19. CDR3s include the opening cysteine and the closing phenylalanine or tryptophan. Each record gives: J gene, V gene, D gene, clone size, CDR3 protein, CDR3 DNA. The D gene is left open where the match is weak. A clone size is listed for some rows: how often the clone was seen (once, few, many), or a class if it is expanded.

>TRBJ2-2|TRBV27|TRBD1|-
CASSFHLQGTGELFF
TGTGCCAGCAGTTTCCACCTACAGGGGACCGGGGAGCTGTTTTTT
>TRBJ2-7|TRBV6-5|TRBD1|-
CASRPTGGSYEQYF
TGTGCCAGCAGACCGACAGGGGGGTCCTACGAGCAGTACTTC
>TRBJ1-6|TRBV7-2|-|-
CASSLGGYNSPLHF
TGTGCCAGCAGCCTGGGGGGGTATAATTCACCCCTCCACTTT
>TRBJ2-1|TRBV19|-|few
CASSMGAGSRMSQFF
TGTGCCAGTAGTATGGGGGCCGGCAGCAGGATGTCACAGTTCTTC
>TRBJ2-7|TRBV6-5|TRBD1|-
CASRSTLGQSEQYF
TGTGCCAGCAGGAGCACCCTGGGACAGTCTGAGCAGTACTTC
>TRBJ1-2|TRBV15|TRBD1|-
CATQDRGHYGYTF
TGTGCCACCCAGGACAGGGGGCACTATGGCTACACCTTC
>TRBJ2-1|TRBV2|-|-
CASSEGGYFEQFF
TGTGCCAGCAGTGAAGGGGGCTACTTCGAGCAGTTCTTC
>TRBJ2-7|TRBV28|TRBD1|-
CASSIPGTAYEQYF
TGTGCCAGCAGTATACCCGGGACAGCTTACGAGCAGTACTTC
>TRBJ2-7|TRBV5-1|-|-
CASSSQGYEQYF
TGCGCCAGCAGCTCACAGGGCTACGAGCAGTACTTC
>TRBJ1-2|TRBV4-3|-|-
CASSQGGVFSYGYTF
TGCGCCAGCAGCCAAGGTGGAGTTTTTAGCTATGGCTACACCTTC
>TRBJ1-5|TRBV2|-|-
CASRDSHSNQPQHF
TGTGCCAGCAGGGACAGCCATAGCAATCAGCCCCAGCATTTT
>TRBJ1-3|TRBV7-9|-|-
CASSRTDSGNTIYF
TGTGCCAGCAGCCGAACAGACTCTGGAAACACCATATATTTT
>TRBJ1-5|TRBV19|-|once
CASSTVPGGGWQPQHF
TGTGCCAGTAGTACCGTCCCGGGGGGCGGTTGGCAGCCCCAGCATTTT
>TRBJ2-7|TRBV6-5|TRBD2|-
CASSRLAGYEQYF
TGTGCCAGCAGTCGACTAGCGGGTTACGAGCAGTACTTC
>TRBJ1-5|TRBV12-3/TRBV12-4|TRBD1|-
CAIPGTGDQPQHF
TGTGCCATCCCGGGGACAGGCGATCAGCCCCAGCATTTT
>TRBJ1-2|TRBV3-1/TRBV3-2|-|-
CASSQGIDGDYGYTF
TGTGCCAGCAGCCAAGGGATCGACGGAGACTATGGCTACACCTTC
>TRBJ1-1|TRBV7-2|-|-
CASSSSGETEAFF
TGTGCCAGCAGCTCGTCGGGTGAGACTGAAGCTTTCTTT
>TRBJ1-3|TRBV3-1/TRBV3-2|-|-
CASSQESSGNTIYF
TGTGCCAGCAGCCAGGAGAGCTCTGGAAACACCATATATTTT
>TRBJ1-1|TRBV20-1|-|-
CSATQGGEAFF
TGCAGTGCTACTCAGGGAGGTGAAGCTTTCTTT
>TRBJ2-3|TRBV19|TRBD1|-
CASSLGDRNTDTQYF
TGTGCCAGTAGTCTGGGGGACAGGAACACAGATACGCAGTATTTT
>TRBJ2-2|TRBV15|TRBD1|once
CATEPGTANTGELFF
TGTGCCACCGAACCGGGGACAGCAAACACCGGGGAGCTGTTTTTT
>TRBJ2-7|TRBV6-4|TRBD2|few
CASSVASGYEQYF
TGTGCCAGCAGTGTTGCTAGCGGCTACGAGCAGTACTTC
>TRBJ1-2|TRBV5-6|-|-
CASSLVMAQPQKVYTF
TGTGCCAGCAGCTTAGTGATGGCACAACCCCAGAAAGTGTACACCTTC
>TRBJ2-5|TRBV9|TRBD2|-
CASSVDISGGIQETQYF
TGTGCCAGCAGCGTAGATATTAGCGGGGGGATCCAAGAGACCCAGTACTTC
>TRBJ2-3|TRBV2|TRBD2|-
CASTGVWASGTRDTQYF
TGTGCCAGCACGGGCGTGTGGGCTAGCGGGACCCGGGATACGCAGTATTTT
>TRBJ1-2|TRBV6-5|-|-
CAGRRGGGLNYGYTF
TGTGCCGGGAGGCGTGGGGGTGGCCTTAACTATGGCTACACCTTC
>TRBJ1-1|TRBV15|-|-
CATTGRGYAEAFF
TGTGCCACCACCGGGAGGGGTTACGCTGAAGCTTTCTTT
>TRBJ1-2|TRBV18|-|-
CASSPGAVNYGYTF
TGTGCCAGCTCACCAGGGGCAGTCAACTATGGCTACACCTTC
>TRBJ1-1|TRBV13|-|-
CASNDSPTTGNTEAFF
TGTGCCAGCAACGACAGCCCTACGACAGGTAACACTGAAGCTTTCTTT